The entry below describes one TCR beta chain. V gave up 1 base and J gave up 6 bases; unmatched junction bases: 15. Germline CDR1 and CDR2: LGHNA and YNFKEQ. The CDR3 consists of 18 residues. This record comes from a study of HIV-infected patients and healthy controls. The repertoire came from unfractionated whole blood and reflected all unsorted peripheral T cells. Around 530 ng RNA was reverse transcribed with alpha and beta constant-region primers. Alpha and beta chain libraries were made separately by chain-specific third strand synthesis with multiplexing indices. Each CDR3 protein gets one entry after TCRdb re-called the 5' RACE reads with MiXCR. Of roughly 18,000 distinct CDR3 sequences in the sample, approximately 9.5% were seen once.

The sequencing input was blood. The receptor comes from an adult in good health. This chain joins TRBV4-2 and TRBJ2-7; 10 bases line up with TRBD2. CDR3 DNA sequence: TGTGCCAGCAGCCAAGGAGGGAGGTCCGGGACTAGCGTTCCCGAGCAGTACTTC. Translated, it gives CASSQGGRSGTSVPEQYF.